The 15 T cell receptor beta chains reported below all come from one sample, sequenced in a study of blood T cell repertoires in COVID-19. Sequencing used immunoSEQ multiplex PCR; TCRdb keeps in-frame clones, though not all of them. The data show 150,000 to 180,000 clones, roughly 80% seen once. The sequenced sample was peripheral blood. The receptors here all came from a woman between 55 and 75 years old with acute or convalescent COVID-19.

This rearrangement joins TRBV14 to TRBJ1-1; 10 nucleotides agree with TRBD1. The V gene's germline CDR1 is SGHDN and CDR2 FVKESK. The CDR3 has 12 amino acids. The J segment lost 10 bases and the V segment lost 1 base, leaving 0 bases of the junction unmatched. CDR3 sequence: CASSQGDRGAFF. The CDR3, as DNA: TGTGCCAGCAGCCAAGGGGACAGGGGAGCTTTCTTT.

The chain links TRBV9 to TRBJ2-7; D is ambiguous. Trimming took off 1 base at V and 2 bases at J, with 10 bases between the two ends. Germline V gives CDR1 SGDLS, CDR2 YYNGEE. The CDR3 has 14 amino acids. The CDR3 nucleotides read TGTGCCAGCAGCGTATCCCAGGCCCCCTACGAGCAGTACTTC. Its translation is CASSVSQAPYEQYF.

On this clone itself: At one end the junction does not follow the germline gene, possibly because of a read error. The J gene is TRBJ2-5, the V gene TRBV7-7; TRBD1 aligns across 9 bases. This CDR3 is 16 amino acids long. Germline V lookup: CDR1 SSHAT, CDR2 FNYEAQ (reference sequence). The CDR3 spells CASSLERTGGGETQYF. The CDR3 DNA is TGTGCTAGCAGCTTAGAGAGAACAGGGGGCGGAGAGACCCAGTACTTC.

This clone occurred a few times. V is TRBV2 and J is TRBJ1-2; 10 bases are a match to TRBD1. There are 13 residues in the CDR3. Trimming took 5 bases from V and 6 from J; bases not matched to a gene: 3. Germline V gene sequence: CDR1 SNHLY, CDR2 FYNNEI. Here the CDR3 reads CASSSDRGHGYTF. The CDR3 coding sequence is TGTGCCAGCAGTTCCGACAGGGGGCATGGCTACACCTTC.

In the case of this clone: Other DNA sequences of this sample code for an identical CDR3. CDR3 nucleotides: TGTGCCAGCAGCCAAGATACCAGTAGCAATCAGCCCCAGCATTTT. It specifies CASSQDTSSNQPQHF. This chain joins TRBV3-1 (or the pseudogene TRBV3-2) and TRBJ1-5, with D hard to call. Germline V gives CDR1 LGHDT, CDR2 YNNKEL (reference sequence). The CDR3 contains 15 residues. V dropped 0 bases and J dropped 0 bases, with 6 bases sitting between them.

The rearrangement uses TRBV25-1 and TRBJ1-2, with 8 nucleotides matching TRBD1. CDR1 and CDR2 from the germline V gene are MGHDK and SYGVNS. After removal of 4 bases from V and 5 bases from J, the junction contained 9 bases not matched to a gene. The CDR3 spans 15 residues. Here the CDR3 reads CASSGLRDRGYGYTF. The CDR3, as DNA: TGTGCCAGCAGTGGACTCCGAGACAGGGGTTATGGCTACACCTTC.

This sequence joins TRBV6-6 and TRBJ2-5; weak D call: TRBD1 (5 bases). The CDR3 contains 13 residues. Trimming left V 6 bases short and J 2 bases short, with 10 bases between. Germline CDR1 and CDR2: MNHNY and SVGAGI (reference sequence). The chain's CDR3 is CASSTDRQETQYF. The DNA of the CDR3 is TGTGCCAGCAGCACTGACAGACAAGAGACCCAGTACTTC.

The rearrangement links TRBV9 to TRBJ1-2; 7 positions agree with TRBD1. J gave up 4 bases and V 4 bases, and 13 bases lay outside the gene matches. The CDR3 spans 16 residues. Germline V gene sequence: CDR1 SGDLS, CDR2 YYNGEE. The CDR3: CASSPSLRQGAYGYTF. CDR3 bases: TGTGCCAGCAGCCCAAGTTTGAGACAGGGAGCCTATGGCTACACCTTC.

The chain links TRBV3-1 (or the pseudogene TRBV3-2) to TRBJ1-1; TRBD1 matches at 7 bases. This CDR3 is 15 amino acids long. CDR1 is LGHDT, CDR2 YNNKEL, per germline (reference sequence). The trim removed 1 base at V and 1 base at J, leaving 3 bases unmatched. Here the CDR3 reads CASSQATGRNTEAFF. The CDR3 coding sequence is TGTGCCAGCAGCCAAGCGACAGGGAGGAACACTGAAGCTTTCTTT.

The rearrangement uses TRBV18 and TRBJ1-3; tentative D call: TRBD1 (5 bases). V was shortened by 5 bases and J by 6 bases, with 17 bases between the two germline ends. The CDR3 is made up of 15 amino acids. CDR1 KGHSH and CDR2 LQKENI come from the germline V gene. CDR3 coding DNA: TGTGCCAGCTCATCTACACAACAGGAAACAAACACCATATATTTT. This encodes CASSSTQQETNTIYF.

This clone appeared once. The CDR3 sequence: CASSLYGGRETQYF. The CDR3 DNA follows: TGCGCCAGCAGCTTGTATGGAGGGCGTGAGACCCAGTACTTC. This chain connects TRBV5-1 to TRBJ2-5; possible D gene TRBD2, 6 bases. V lost 1 base, J lost 5 bases, and 12 bases lay in between. This CDR3 region has 14 residues. Germline assignment: CDR1 SGHRS and CDR2 YFSETQ.

The V gene is TRBV10-3, the J gene TRBJ2-5, with D perhaps TRBD2 (6 bases). The CDR3 is 13 residues long. Germline loops: CDR1 ENHRY, CDR2 SYGVKD. The germline V and J ends were trimmed by 10 bases and 6 bases, with 18 bases remaining between them. As DNA, the CDR3 is TGTGCCACTCTGGGACTTCCCGGGCAGACCCAGTACTTC. Translated: CATLGLPGQTQYF.

V usage is TRBV25-1 and J usage is TRBJ2-7; tentative D call: TRBD1 (6 bases). V was pared by 5 bases and J by 4 bases, with 15 bases between. The CDR3 extends over 14 amino acids. Germline V gene lookup returns CDR1 MGHDK and CDR2 SYGVNS. The CDR3 loop reads CASSPRGGGYEQYF. CDR3 sequence (DNA): TGTGCCAGCAGTCCTCGTGGGGGCGGTTACGAGCAGTACTTC.

The chain combines TRBV30 with TRBJ2-2; 9 positions agree with TRBD1. V shed 2 bases and J 5 bases; nucleotides not matched to a gene: 6. The germline CDR1 and CDR2 sequences are GTSNPN and SVGIG (reference sequence). This CDR3 has 15 residues. The CDR3 sequence is CAWSIGQGRTGELFF. The CDR3 DNA is TGTGCCTGGAGTATCGGACAGGGGAGAACCGGGGAGCTGTTTTTT. Variable domain in full (rest from reference TRBV30 and TRBJ2-2): SQTIHQWPATLVQPVGSPLSLECTVEGTSNPNLYWYRQAAGRGLQLLFYSVGIGQISSEVPQNLSASRPQDRQFILSSKKLLLSDSGFYLCAWSIGQGRTGELFFGEGSRLTVL.

As for this clone: Distinct nucleotide sequences in the sample also encode this CDR3. Here the CDR3 DNA reads TGTGCCAGCTCCCCGGGACAGAACACTGAAGCTTTCTTT. It is translated as CASSPGQNTEAFF. The chain combines TRBV18 with TRBJ1-1; D is perhaps TRBD1 (6 bases). Germline V gene data show CDR1 as KGHSH and CDR2 as LQKENI. The V and J ends lost 6 bases and 1 base respectively, with 9 bases between them. The CDR3 spans 13 residues. Using reference TRBV18 and TRBJ1-1 for the parts outside the CDR3, the full variable domain is NAGVMQNPRHLVRRRGQEARLRCSPMKGHSHVYWYRQLPEEGLKFMVYLQKENIIDESGMPKERFSAEFPKEGPSILRIQQVVRGDSAAYFCASSPGQNTEAFFGQGTRLTVV.